These 5 T cell receptor beta chains share one sample of origin, sequenced in a study of blood T cell repertoires in COVID-19 (dated by TCRdb to the early 2020s). Libraries were prepared through the immunoSEQ multiplex PCR assay. The immuneACCESS repertoire file appears here via TCRdb, limited to in-frame rearrangements. These files lack a portion of the clones; in checked studies, under half of the deficit traces to unresolved V genes, and the cause of the others is not known. This sample is represented by more than 150,000 clones; roughly four fifths of them were singletons. The top ten clonotypes cover approximately 12% of the sample. Input material: PBMCs or T cells enriched from blood (not recorded which). The receptors were gathered from a man aged 40-55 years who had recovered from COVID-19.

This clone occurred a few times. The V call is TRBV3-1 (or the pseudogene TRBV3-2), the J call TRBJ2-5; D might be TRBD2 (6 bases). Germline CDR1 and CDR2: LGHDT and YNNKEL (reference sequence). Trimming shortened V by 4 bases and J by 4 bases, and 13 bases separated the two germline ends. The CDR3 runs to 14 residues. CDR3: CASSLRGTSETQYF. CDR3 nucleotides: TGTGCCAGCAGCCTGCGGGGTACCTCAGAGACCCAGTACTTC.

V usage is TRBV27 and J usage is TRBJ2-5, with TRBD2 as a possible D gene (5 bases). Germline loops: CDR1 MNHEY, CDR2 SMNVEV (reference sequence). The CDR3 loop spans 12 amino acids. With 2 bases removed from V and 5 bases from J, the gap between germline ends came to 6 bases. The CDR3 coding sequence is TGTGCCAGCAGTTTAAGAGGGGAGACCCAGTACTTC. It translates to CASSLRGETQYF.

The chain recombines TRBV7-9 with TRBJ2-3; 10 nucleotides match TRBD2. The V gene's germline CDR1 is SEHNR and CDR2 FQNEAQ (reference sequence). This CDR3 contains 16 residues. After removal of 2 bases from V and 1 base from J, the junction contained 3 bases not matched to a gene. As DNA, the CDR3 is TGTGCCAGCAGCTTATACCTAGCGGGAGGCACAGATACGCAGTATTTT. Translation gives CASSLYLAGGTDTQYF.

This clone was counted between two and nine times. The rearrangement uses TRBV6-5 and TRBJ1-1; possibly TRBD1 for D (6 bases). CDR1 and CDR2 (germline): MNHEY, SVGAGI. V lost 8 bases and J 1 base, leaving 17 bases between the germline ends. The CDR3 runs to 15 residues. The CDR3 sequence: CASGNLDRRNTEAFF. The CDR3 DNA sequence: TGTGCCAGCGGGAACCTGGACAGAAGGAACACTGAAGCTTTCTTT.

The rearrangement uses TRBV19 and TRBJ1-5, with 9 bases matching TRBD1. The length of the CDR3 is 14 residues. Germline trimming cut 4 bases from V and 7 bases from J; bases unmatched to any gene: 5. CDR1 is LNHDA and CDR2 is SQIVND in the germline V gene (reference sequence). The CDR3 reads CASSRQGERQPQHF. The CDR3 DNA reads TGTGCCAGTAGTAGACAGGGGGAGCGCCAGCCCCAGCATTTT.